This TCR beta chain was captured by sequencing in a study of T-cell reconstitution after alpha-beta-depleted transplantation in children. General study results and limits: When one year had passed after transplant, most T-cell counts and diversity came from newly produced T cells. Reportedly, alpha-beta T cells present about two months post-transplant originated from several hundred expanded clones of graft origin.

A remark on this clonotype: The antigen is unknown. It is likely a read error, because the conserved phenylalanine at the end of the CDR3 is missing.

For TCRbeta, the library was prepared with unique molecular identifiers. TCRdb analysed the PCR reads with MiXCR anew, one entry per CDR3 protein. The repertoire holds 200,000 to 250,000 distinct CDR3 sequences, with approximately 10% as singletons. With 3 bases removed from V and 3 bases from J, the gap between germline ends came to 16 bases. This CDR3 is built from 16 residues. Germline values: CDR1 SGHAT, CDR2 FQNNGV. The V and J genes are TRBV11-2 and TRBJ2-3, with D hard to call. The sample was PBMCs, taken before TCRalphabeta/CD19-depleted stem cell transplant. The TCR comes from a child less than two years old with acute myeloid leukemia, due to receive a stem cell transplant. The CDR3 DNA is TGTGCCAGCAGCTTGTTGAGCGTGTGGGCTACAGATACGCAGTATTTA. It specifies CASSLLSVWATDTQYL.